This T cell receptor beta chain appears in the sequencing data of a study of shared clonotypes between healthy human individuals. At the level of the study: The study used three CD4 naive, three CD4 memory, two CD8 naive and one CD8 memory plate per donor.

Produced via immunoSEQ multiplex PCR; TCRdb's table is partial and in-frame only. The repertoire holds 2,500,000 or so clones, with 93% as singletons. The CDR3 consists of 16 residues. J lost 2 bases, V lost 4 bases, and 4 bases had no gene match. Germline values: CDR1 MNHNS, CDR2 SASEGT. For this clone: Its antigen is currently unknown.

Notes on the study in general: The study found about 5% of naive CD4 clonotypes shared across several donors.

This sequence originates from a man between 18 and 29 years old in good health. Some clones in this sample may be carry-over from other donors' samples. The V and J genes are TRBV6-1 and TRBJ2-1; 11 nucleotides match TRBD2. The sequenced sample consisted of naive CD4+ T cells from PBMCs. Subset here: CD45RA+ positively selected. The DNA for the CDR3 is TGTGCCAGCAGTGCACCGGGACTAGCGGCCTACAATGAGCAGTTCTTC. It yields the protein CASSAPGLAAYNEQFF.